This T cell receptor beta chain originates from a study of shared clonotypes between healthy human individuals (TCRdb year 2020). At the level of the whole study: Two women and a few men aged 18 to 49 years were included in the cohort. For each donor, CD4 naive and CD4 memory were each given three plates, CD8 naive was given two plates, and CD8 memory was given one plate. To estimate repertoire size and how much clonotypes are shared between individuals, the study performed deep sequencing of blood TCR repertoires from a handful of healthy adults. To increase sequencing depth and limit assay-specific biases, TCR repertoire library preparation and sequencing were carried out by different laboratories using diverse techniques. Each donor's leukapheresis produced roughly between about 0.85 and 10 billion PBMCs. The paper's findings and limits, for the study overall: Even with the large sequencing depth, rarefaction of the sorted-subset datasets indicated that sequencing was incomplete. The genetic and exposure-history diversity represented was limited by the small number of donors. Roughly 5% of naive CD4, 3.5% of naive CD8, 2% to 2.5% of memory CD4, and approximately 0.39% of memory CD8 clonotypes were shared across four donors. Estimated clonotype richness was generally larger for naive than for memory subsets. Only blood was sampled, and tissue TCR repertoires likely differ from those in blood. Based on pairwise subsampling, the degree of clonotype sharing among donors was expected to be affected by sequencing depth. Compared with non-shared clonotypes, clonotypes shared by all four sorted-subset donors had higher generation probabilities.

Spanning cysteine to phenylalanine, the CDR3 consists of 15 amino acids. Only the CDR3 part of the read is kept: 45 bases, read in frame from the first base. V loses 3 bases of germline sequence and J loses 1 base, and the interval between the two ends is 11 bases. The germline V gene gives CDR1 as SGDLS and CDR2 as YYNGEE. The donors were healthy, HIV-negative adults with no recently reported acute infections or vaccinations. All donors were Caucasian adults living in Nashville, Tennessee, USA. Magnetic negative selection was used to enrich CD4+ T cells, after which naive cells were positively selected on CD45RA and the negative fraction became the memory subset. Blood was collected by leukapheresis, and PBMCs were isolated by Ficoll-Histopaque density gradient centrifugation and then cryopreserved in liquid nitrogen vapor phase. Analytical flow cytometry was used to check the purity and quantity of each magnetically sorted T cell population. Genomic DNA was isolated from each sorted fraction and quantified by UV absorbance on a Nanodrop 2000c.

TCR CDR3 regions were amplified from genomic DNA by multiplex PCR using the deep immunoSEQ assay. For each cell subset, the extracted genomic DNA was distributed evenly across all wells of several immunoSEQ 96-well plates, and each plate served as one replicate. For sorted subsets, approximately 210 ng genomic DNA, equal to tens of thousands of T cell genomes, was loaded into each replicate PCR. Purified libraries were measured with a Qubit 3.0 fluorometer, size-checked on a Bioanalyzer 2100, and measured again with the KAPA Library Quantification kit. Every immunoSEQ 96-well plate was sequenced on a dedicated single-read 150-cycle Illumina NextSeq 550 flow cell. The study's own analysis went as follows. Because the immunoSEQ output included only junctional sequences and no quality scores, the filtering could not be the same as the filtering used for full-length reads. Sequences were annotated with PyIR, a Python wrapper for IgBLAST v1.9, and V/J genes and CDR3 were assigned using IMGT germline references. Reads were removed for weak V/J assignments (E-value above 1e-6), missing CDR3, stop codons, out-of-frame junctions, or ambiguous translated residues. V3J clonotypes were defined as sequences sharing an identical inferred V gene, J gene, and CDR3 amino acid sequence. Percentage overlap between repertoires was calculated by dividing the number of shared unique clonotypes by the size of the smaller repertoire. Richness of each repertoire was evaluated using RTK rarefaction, the Chao1 estimator, and Recon v2.1 estimates of unobserved clonotypes. For all TCRbeta clonotypes obtained by the gDNA method from a few donors, generation probabilities were computed with OLGA. TCRdb provides this immuneACCESS table in a form limited to in-frame rearrangements. Some clones are lacking; in checked studies, under half of them reflect an unresolved V gene, and why the rest are absent is not known. V and J calls plus clone size are reproduced from that table; the DNA served to infer D and trimming. Counted in this sample were some 2,000,000 clones; about 94% of them appeared once. The ten biggest clones cover roughly 0.13% of the sample.

For this clone: Its antigen is still unknown. No quality values exist for individual bases; no much larger clone is one base distant.

The rearranged chain carries TRBV9 and TRBJ2-1; the D gene is perhaps TRBD1 or TRBD2, as each covers 7 bases. The clonotype was recovered from a man aged 18 to 29 in good health. Sequenced sample: naive CD4+ T cells sorted from blood. The cell subset or site label, as the study defines it: CD45RA+ positively selected. CDR3 protein: CASSAGGESYNEQFF. The base sequence is TGTGCCAGCAGCGCAGGGGGGGAATCCTACAATGAGCAGTTCTTC. The reference TRBV9 and TRBJ2-1 proteins fill in what lies around the CDR3, so the full variable domain reads DSGVTQTPKHLITATGQRVTLRCSPRSGDLSVYWYQQSLDQGLQFLIQYYNGEERAKGNILERFSAQQFPDLHSELNLSSLELGDSALYFCASSAGGESYNEQFFGPGTRLTVL.